In this sample, the clone carrying this T cell receptor (beta chain) turned up a few times. The antigen remains undetermined. The PCR contained 60 Vbeta and 13 Jbeta primers. The assay was immunoSEQ multiplex PCR, and TCRdb's table has in-frame clones only and misses some. The table shows about 140,000 clones, with around 85% occurring only once. The V gene lost 1 base and the J gene lost 3 bases, with 15 bases spanning the gap. Germline CDR1 is GTSNPN and CDR2 is SVGIG (reference sequence). The CDR3 is made up of 15 amino acids. These data come from a study of cytomegalovirus exposure and HLA in healthy donors. Notes on the study in general: CMV antigen specificity of three CMV-associated chains was confirmed in vitro. Differences between HLA loci emerged in a later analysis of TCR association rates, with DRB1 most and HLA-C fewest. Per a later analysis, 15,000 to 20,000 TCR beta sequences showed association with HLA alleles at 0.05 false discovery rate. Per a prior analysis, the majority of TCR beta V segments were productive roughly 90% or roughly 30% of the time.

The sample taken for sequencing was PBMCs. The chain uses TRBV30 and TRBJ1-1, with D maybe TRBD1 (5 bases). The sequence was collected from a woman between 50 and 59 years old in good health and CMV-seropositive. The CDR3 DNA reads as TGTGCCTGGAGTGCTCGCGGGGGTCGGGACACTGAAGCTTTCTTT. Translated: CAWSARGGRDTEAFF. Complete variable domain (other parts from reference TRBV30 and TRBJ1-1): SQTIHQWPATLVQPVGSPLSLECTVEGTSNPNLYWYRQAAGRGLQLLFYSVGIGQISSEVPQNLSASRPQDRQFILSSKKLLLSDSGFYLCAWSARGGRDTEAFFGQGTRLTVV.